The rows below give T cell receptor beta chains drawn from one sample of a study of blood T cells in healthy people across ages. In TCRdb, the 5' RACE reads were re-called with MiXCR into one record per CDR3 protein. The sample lists 1 million or so distinct CDR3 sequences, around 45% occurring once. Sequencing was carried out using blood. The receptors shown here come from an older woman in good health. CDR3s include the opening cysteine and the closing phenylalanine or tryptophan. A D gene is named only where the DNA matches it firmly. The listing skips clone size in some rows; elsewhere it reads once, few, many or a size class.

J: TRBJ2-1
D: TRBD2
V: TRBV20-1
size: few
CDR3: CSARLAEVSYNEQFF
DNA: TGCAGTGCGAGACTAGCGGAAGTCTCCTACAATGAGCAGTTCTTC

J: TRBJ2-7
D: TRBD1
V: TRBV7-9
size: .
CDR3: CASSLGQGALEREQYF
DNA: TGTGCCAGCAGCTTAGGACAGGGGGCTCTCGAGCGGGAGCAGTACTTC

J: TRBJ2-7
D: TRBD2
V: TRBV20-1
size: .
CDR3: CSAITSGRPYEQYF
DNA: TGCAGTGCCATCACTAGCGGGAGACCCTACGAGCAGTACTTC

J: TRBJ2-4
D: TRBD1
V: TRBV6-6
size: few
CDR3: CASTNGDRGREQYF
DNA: TGTGCCAGCACCAACGGCGACAGGGGGCGTGAGCAGTACTTC

J: TRBJ2-3
D: TRBD2
V: TRBV5-1
size: .
CDR3: CASTISGTTDTQYF
DNA: TGCGCCAGCACCATAAGCGGGACCACAGATACGCAGTATTTT

J: TRBJ2-7
D: .
V: TRBV25-1
size: .
CDR3: CASSEYSRPYGYEQYF
DNA: TGTGCCAGCAGTGAATATTCACGGCCGTATGGTTACGAGCAGTACTTC

J: TRBJ2-3
D: .
V: TRBV27
size: few
CDR3: CASVDTQYF
DNA: TGTGCCAGCGTTGATACGCAGTATTTT

J: TRBJ2-1
D: TRBD2
V: TRBV20-1
size: once
CDR3: CSARDTSGRARSYEQFF
DNA: TGCAGTGCTAGAGATACTAGCGGGAGGGCCAGGAGCTACGAGCAGTTCTTC

J: TRBJ2-7
D: TRBD2
V: TRBV20-1
size: .
CDR3: CSAREIRSGSSYNEQYF
DNA: TGCAGTGCTAGAGAAATAAGAAGCGGGAGCTCCTACAATGAGCAGTACTTC

J: TRBJ2-1
D: .
V: TRBV28
size: .
CDR3: CASAQDSYNEQFF
DNA: TGTGCCAGCGCCCAGGACTCTTACAATGAGCAGTTCTTC

J: TRBJ2-1
D: .
V: TRBV28
size: .
CDR3: CASSRAEISYNEQFF
DNA: TGTGCCAGCAGTCGAGCAGAGATCTCGTACAATGAGCAGTTCTTC

J: TRBJ1-1
D: .
V: TRBV30
size: few
CDR3: CAWSQGRLNTEAFF
DNA: TGTGCCTGGAGTCAGGGGAGGCTGAACACTGAAGCTTTCTTT

J: TRBJ2-5
D: .
V: TRBV27
size: .
CDR3: CATSTLETQYF
DNA: TGTGCCACCAGTACCTTAGAGACCCAGTACTTC

J: TRBJ2-5
D: TRBD1
V: TRBV11-2
size: .
CDR3: CASSLGQGFGETQYF
DNA: TGTGCCAGCAGCTTAGGACAGGGCTTCGGAGAGACCCAGTACTTC

J: TRBJ2-1
D: TRBD2
V: TRBV29-1
size: .
CDR3: CSTRTSGGNEQFF
DNA: TGCAGCACGCGGACTAGCGGAGGAAATGAGCAGTTCTTC

J: TRBJ2-1
D: .
V: TRBV7-9
size: .
CDR3: CASSWGREQFF
DNA: TGTGCCAGCAGCTGGGGGAGGGAGCAGTTCTTC

J: TRBJ2-4
D: TRBD1
V: TRBV12-3/TRBV12-4
size: .
CDR3: CASSFAGQGVLQYF
DNA: TGTGCCAGCAGTTTTGCGGGACAGGGTGTCTTGCAGTACTTC